Shown below are 2 T cell receptor beta chains from a single sample sequenced in a study of PD-1 blockade in mismatch repair-deficient tumors. Some clones are missing from TCRdb's copy, which holds only in-frame ones; the method was immunoSEQ multiplex PCR. The data contain some 110,000 clones, about 83% of them singletons. This specimen was peripheral blood, taken approximately 64 weeks after starting pembrolizumab. Receptor source: an adult with mismatch repair-deficient cancer.

This chain uses TRBV9 with TRBJ2-1, with 8 positions matching TRBD2. This CDR3 comprises 13 residues. J was trimmed by 9 bases and V by 2 bases; bases with no gene match: 4. The germline V gene has CDR1 SGDLS and CDR2 YYNGEE. Here the CDR3 DNA reads TGTGCCAGCAGCGTGGGCGGGAGGATTGAGCAGTTCTTC. Translated, it gives CASSVGGRIEQFF.

The DNA for the CDR3 is TGTGCCAGCAGCCGCCGGGACAACTCCTACGAGCAGTACTTC. As protein: CASSRRDNSYEQYF. The chain carries TRBV14 and TRBJ2-7, with D perhaps matching TRBD1 (6 bases). The CDR3 covers 14 residues. V lost 4 bases and J 0 bases, leaving 10 bases between the germline ends. Germline V gene lookup returns CDR1 SGHDN and CDR2 FVKESK.